This T cell receptor beta chain appears in the sequencing data of a study of cytomegalovirus exposure and HLA in healthy donors. Study as a whole: The approximately 120 validation repertoires used the same platform as the 666 first-cohort repertoires, a later analysis reported.

As to this clone: What it binds is not known.

Overall study results and limits: First-cohort TCR clusters were later found to tend to co-occur in the 90 to 150 validation repertoires.

The germline V gene has CDR1 MNHNS and CDR2 SASEGT. Trimming took 7 bases from V and 0 from J; bases not matched to a gene: 7. The length of the CDR3 is 15 residues. TCRdb keeps only in-frame clones here, not all; method: immunoSEQ multiplex PCR. Of tens of thousands of clones in the sample, approximately 84% were seen once. The TCR comes from a woman between 18 and 29 years old in good health and CMV-seropositive. Source material: PBMCs. The chain joins TRBV6-1 to TRBJ2-7, with 9 bases lining up with TRBD2. CDR3 sequence (DNA): TGTGCCAGCATGGGGACTAGCAATCCCTCCTACGAGCAGTACTTC. This codes for CASMGTSNPSYEQYF.